The clone carrying this TCR beta chain was seen just once. Its antigen is not identified. The data are from a study of shared clonotypes between healthy human individuals. About the research overall: Used for every donor were three CD4 naive, three CD4 memory, two CD8 naive and one CD8 memory plate. Regarding the study as a whole: Depth was large, yet rarefaction showed that sorted-subset sequencing was incomplete.

In the naive CD8 group, cells lacked CD45RO and were positively selected for CCR7, so terminally differentiated effector memory CD45RA+ cells were left out. Each replicate PCR on the sorted subsets used 150 to 200 ng DNA (around 30,000 T cell genomes). Data came from immunoSEQ multiplex PCR; TCRdb stores just in-frame clones and leaves some out. The table records roughly 770,000 clones, 96% of them present only once. This CDR3 has 17 residues. J gave up 2 bases and V 1 base, and 7 bases lay outside the gene matches. CDR1 is SGHNT, CDR2 YENEEA, per germline. Sequences were obtained from naive CD8+ T cells sorted from blood. The receptor comes from a man aged 25 to 40 in good health. This chain joins TRBV11-3 and TRBJ2-3, with 9 bases lining up with TRBD2. The CDR3 DNA reads as TGTGCCAGCAGCTTAGGTTTGGCTAGCGGGGACACAGATACGCAGTATTTT. Translation: CASSLGLASGDTDTQYF.